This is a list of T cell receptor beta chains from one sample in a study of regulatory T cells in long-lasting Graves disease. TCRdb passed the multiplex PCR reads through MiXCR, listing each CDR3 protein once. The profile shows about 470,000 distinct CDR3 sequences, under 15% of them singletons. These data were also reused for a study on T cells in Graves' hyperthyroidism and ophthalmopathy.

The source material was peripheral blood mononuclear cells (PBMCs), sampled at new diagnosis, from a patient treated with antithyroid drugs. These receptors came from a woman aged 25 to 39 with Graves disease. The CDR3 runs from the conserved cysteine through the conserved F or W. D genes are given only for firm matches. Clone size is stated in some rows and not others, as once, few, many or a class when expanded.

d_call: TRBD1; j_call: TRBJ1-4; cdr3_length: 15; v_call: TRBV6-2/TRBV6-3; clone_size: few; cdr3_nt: TGTGCCAGCAGGCGAGGACAGGATCGAAATGAAAAACTGTTTTTT; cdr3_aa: CASRRGQDRNEKLFF
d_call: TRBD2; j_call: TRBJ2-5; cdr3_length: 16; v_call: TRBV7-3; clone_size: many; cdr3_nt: TGTGCCAGCAGCCCTAGGACTAGCGGGAGGGCAGAGACCCAGTACTTC; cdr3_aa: CASSPRTSGRAETQYF
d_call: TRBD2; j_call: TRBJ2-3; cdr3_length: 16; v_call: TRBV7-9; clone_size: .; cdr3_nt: TGTGCCAGCTCTAGCGGGAGGAGTTTGGGCACAGATACGCAGTATTTT; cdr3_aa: CASSSGRSLGTDTQYF
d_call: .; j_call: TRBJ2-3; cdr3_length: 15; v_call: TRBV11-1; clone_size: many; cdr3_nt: TGTGCCAGCAGCTTCTCCAGGGCTAGCCCAGATACGCAGTATTTT; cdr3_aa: CASSFSRASPDTQYF
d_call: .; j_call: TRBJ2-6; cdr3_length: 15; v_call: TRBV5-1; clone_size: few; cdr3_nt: TGCGCCAGCAGCTTGGGGACAGCTGGGGCCAACGTCCTGACTTTC; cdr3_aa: CASSLGTAGANVLTF
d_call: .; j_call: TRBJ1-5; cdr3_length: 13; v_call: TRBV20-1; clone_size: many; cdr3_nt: TGCAGTGCTAAGGCTGGCGTGGGTCAGCCCCAGCATTTT; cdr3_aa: CSAKAGVGQPQHF
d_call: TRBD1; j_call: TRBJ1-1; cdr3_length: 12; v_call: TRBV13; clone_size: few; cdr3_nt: TGTGCCAGCAGCGCCGGGACAGCCAAAGCTTTCTTT; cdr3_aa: CASSAGTAKAFF
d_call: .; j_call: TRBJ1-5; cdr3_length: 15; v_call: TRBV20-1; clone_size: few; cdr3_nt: TGCAGTGCTAGAGATGGGGGATGGGGCAATCAGCCCCAGCATTTT; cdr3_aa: CSARDGGWGNQPQHF
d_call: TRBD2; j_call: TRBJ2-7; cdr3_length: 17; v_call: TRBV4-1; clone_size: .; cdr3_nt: TGCGCCAGCAGCCCCAGAGCGACTAGCGGGAGCTCCTACGAGCAGTACTTC; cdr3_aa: CASSPRATSGSSYEQYF
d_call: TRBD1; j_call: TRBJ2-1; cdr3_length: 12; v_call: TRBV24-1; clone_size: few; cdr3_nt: TGTGCCACCAGGACAGGGACCGATGAGCAGTTCTTC; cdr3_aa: CATRTGTDEQFF
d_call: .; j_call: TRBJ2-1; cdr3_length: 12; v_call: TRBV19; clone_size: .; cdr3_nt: TGTGCCAGTAGTTCGGATCGGGATGAGCAGTTCTTC; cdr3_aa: CASSSDRDEQFF
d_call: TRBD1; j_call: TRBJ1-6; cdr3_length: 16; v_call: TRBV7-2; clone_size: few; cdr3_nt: TGTGCCAGCAGCTTGGGGGACAGGTCCCATAATTCACCCCTCCACTTT; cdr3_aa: CASSLGDRSHNSPLHF
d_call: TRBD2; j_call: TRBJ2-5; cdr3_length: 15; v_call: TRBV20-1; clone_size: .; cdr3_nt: TGCAGTGCTCGGGAGAACACTAGCGGGCCGAAGACCCAGTACTTC; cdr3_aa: CSARENTSGPKTQYF
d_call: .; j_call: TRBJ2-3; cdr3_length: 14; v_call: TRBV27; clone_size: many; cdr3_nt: TGTGCCAGCAGCACCTATGGAAGCACAGATACGCAGTATTTT; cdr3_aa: CASSTYGSTDTQYF
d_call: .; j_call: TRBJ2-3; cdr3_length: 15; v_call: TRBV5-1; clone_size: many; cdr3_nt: TGCGCCAGCAGGATGAGCAGGGCCCGCACAGATACGCAGTATTTT; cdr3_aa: CASRMSRARTDTQYF
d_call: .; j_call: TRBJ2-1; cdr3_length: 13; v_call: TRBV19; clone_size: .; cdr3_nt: TGTGCCAGTAGTTACCAACCCTACAATGAGCAGTTCTTC; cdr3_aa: CASSYQPYNEQFF
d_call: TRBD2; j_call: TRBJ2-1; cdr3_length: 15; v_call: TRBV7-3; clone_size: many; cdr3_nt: TGTGCCAGCAGCCCCCAGCGGGGCTCCTACAATGAGCAGTTCTTC; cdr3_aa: CASSPQRGSYNEQFF
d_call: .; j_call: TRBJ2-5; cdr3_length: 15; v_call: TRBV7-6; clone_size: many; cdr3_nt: TGTGCCAGCAGCTTAGACCAGACTCCCCGATCGGCCCAGTACTTC; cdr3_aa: CASSLDQTPRSAQYF
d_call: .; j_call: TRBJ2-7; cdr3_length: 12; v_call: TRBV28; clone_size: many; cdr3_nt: TGTGCCAGCAGGTTACTAGGACGCGAGCAGTACTTC; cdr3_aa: CASRLLGREQYF
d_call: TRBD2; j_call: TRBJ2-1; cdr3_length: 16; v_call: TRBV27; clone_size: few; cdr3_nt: TGTGCCAGCAGTACTTCCGGGACTGGCGGGAGGAGTGGCAAGTTCTTC; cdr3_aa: CASSTSGTGGRSGKFF
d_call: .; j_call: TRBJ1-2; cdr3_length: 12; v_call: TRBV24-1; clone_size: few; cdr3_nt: TGTGCCACCAGTGTAGGGCAGGATGGCTACACCTTC; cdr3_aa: CATSVGQDGYTF
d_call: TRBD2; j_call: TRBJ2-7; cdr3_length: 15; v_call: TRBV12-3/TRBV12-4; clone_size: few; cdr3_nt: TGTGCCAGCAGTGTGGGGACTACTTATCCCTACGAGCAGTACTTC; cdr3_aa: CASSVGTTYPYEQYF
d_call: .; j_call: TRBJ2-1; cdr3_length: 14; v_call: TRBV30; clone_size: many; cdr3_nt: TGTGCCTGGGGGGAAGGGGTGTCCTACAATGAGCAGTTCTTC; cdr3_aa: CAWGEGVSYNEQFF
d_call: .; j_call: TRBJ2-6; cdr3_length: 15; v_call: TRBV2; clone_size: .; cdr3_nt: TGTGCCAGCAGCGAAGGGTGGCCTGGGGCCAACGTCCTGACTTTC; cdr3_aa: CASSEGWPGANVLTF
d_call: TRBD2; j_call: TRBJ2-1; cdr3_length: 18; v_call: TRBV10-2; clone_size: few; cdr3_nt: TGCGCCAGCAAAGGACTAGCGGGAGGCCCGAGCTCCTACAATGAGCAGTTCTTC; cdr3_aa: CASKGLAGGPSSYNEQFF
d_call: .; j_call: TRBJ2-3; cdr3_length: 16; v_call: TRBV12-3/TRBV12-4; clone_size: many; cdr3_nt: TGTGCCAGCAGTGACCGGGACCGGGTGGGCACAGATACGCAGTATTTT; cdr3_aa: CASSDRDRVGTDTQYF
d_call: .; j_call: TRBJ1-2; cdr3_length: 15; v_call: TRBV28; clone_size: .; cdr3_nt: TGTGCCAGCAGGACGGGAGGGGCATCAAACTATGGCTACACCTTC; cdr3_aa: CASRTGGASNYGYTF
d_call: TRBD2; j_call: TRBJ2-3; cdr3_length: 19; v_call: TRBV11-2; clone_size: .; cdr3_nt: TGTGCCAGCAGCTTATCCCGACTAGCGGGGGCAATCAGCACAGATACGCAGTATTTT; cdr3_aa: CASSLSRLAGAISTDTQYF
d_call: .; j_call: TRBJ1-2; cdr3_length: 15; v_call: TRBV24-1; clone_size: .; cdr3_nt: TGTGCCACCAGTGATTTCGTGGACGGCGTCTATGGCTACACCTTC; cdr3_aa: CATSDFVDGVYGYTF
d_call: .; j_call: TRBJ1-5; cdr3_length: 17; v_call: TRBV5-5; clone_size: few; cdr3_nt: TGTGCCAGCAGCTTGGCTTTTTCCCCTGAGTTCAATCGGCCCCAGCATTTT; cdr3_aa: CASSLAFSPEFNRPQHF
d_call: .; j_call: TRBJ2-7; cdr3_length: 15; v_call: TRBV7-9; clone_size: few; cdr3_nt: TGTGCCAGCAGCTTATTCGGAGGGAGCGGATACGAGCAGTACTTC; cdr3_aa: CASSLFGGSGYEQYF
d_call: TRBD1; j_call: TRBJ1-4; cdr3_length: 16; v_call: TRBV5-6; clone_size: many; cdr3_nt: TGTGCCAGCAGCTTGACGGGACAGGCGGCAAATGAAAAACTGTTTTTT; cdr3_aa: CASSLTGQAANEKLFF
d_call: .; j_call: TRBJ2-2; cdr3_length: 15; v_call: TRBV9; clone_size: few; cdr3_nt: TGTGCCAGCAGCGTAGAGGGAACTCCAACCGGGGAGCTGTTTTTT; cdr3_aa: CASSVEGTPTGELFF
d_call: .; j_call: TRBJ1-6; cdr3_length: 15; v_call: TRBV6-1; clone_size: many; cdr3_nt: TGTGCCAGCAGTGAAGTGGCGGGACCCAATTCACCCCTCCACTTT; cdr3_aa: CASSEVAGPNSPLHF
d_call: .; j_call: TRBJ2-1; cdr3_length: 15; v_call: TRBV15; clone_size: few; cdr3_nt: TGTGCCACCGGTCGAGAGGGGAGCTCCTACAATGAGCAGTTCTTC; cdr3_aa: CATGREGSSYNEQFF
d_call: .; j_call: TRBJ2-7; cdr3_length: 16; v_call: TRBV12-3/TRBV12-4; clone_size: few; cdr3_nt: TGTGCCAGCAGACTGGCAGGGACACAGAGCTCCTACGAGCAGTACTTC; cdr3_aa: CASRLAGTQSSYEQYF
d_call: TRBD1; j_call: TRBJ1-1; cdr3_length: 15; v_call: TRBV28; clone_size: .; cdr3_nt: TGTGCCAGCAGTTTCCGGGACAGGGGGAACACTGAAGCTTTCTTT; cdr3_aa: CASSFRDRGNTEAFF
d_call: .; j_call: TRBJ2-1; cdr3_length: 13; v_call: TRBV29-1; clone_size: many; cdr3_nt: TGCAGCCCGATTCCCGCAGAAGGGAATGAGCAGTTCTTC; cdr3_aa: CSPIPAEGNEQFF
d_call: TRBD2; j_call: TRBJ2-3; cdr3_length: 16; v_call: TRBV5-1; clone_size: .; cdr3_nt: TGCGCCAGCAGCTCAACTAGCGGGAGAGCCCCAGATACGCAGTATTTT; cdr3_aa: CASSSTSGRAPDTQYF
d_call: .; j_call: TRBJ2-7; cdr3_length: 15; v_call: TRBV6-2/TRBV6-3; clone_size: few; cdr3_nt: TGTGCCAGCAGTTACTCAGGGGGGGCCGCCTACGAGCAGTACTTC; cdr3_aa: CASSYSGGAAYEQYF
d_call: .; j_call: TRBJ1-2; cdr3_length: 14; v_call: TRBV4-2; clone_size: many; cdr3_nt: TGTGCCAGCAGCCCAGAGAGCGGAGTCTATGGCTACACCTTC; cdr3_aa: CASSPESGVYGYTF
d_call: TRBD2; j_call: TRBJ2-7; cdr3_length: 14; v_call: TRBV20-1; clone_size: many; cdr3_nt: TGCAGGTTAGCGGGAGGGCGTCTGATCGACGAGCAGTACTTC; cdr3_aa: CRLAGGRLIDEQYF
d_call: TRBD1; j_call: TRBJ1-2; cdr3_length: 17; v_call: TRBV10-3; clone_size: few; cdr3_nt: TGTGCCACAAACCCCGGGACAGGTTTTCTTTCTAACTATGGCTACACCTTC; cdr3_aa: CATNPGTGFLSNYGYTF
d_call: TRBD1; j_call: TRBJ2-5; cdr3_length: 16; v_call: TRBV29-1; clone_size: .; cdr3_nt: TGCAGCGTTTCCCCCTATAAGGGACAGAAGAAAGAGACCCAGTACTTC; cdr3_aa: CSVSPYKGQKKETQYF
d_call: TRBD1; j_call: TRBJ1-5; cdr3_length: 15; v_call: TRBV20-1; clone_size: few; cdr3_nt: TGCAGTGCTGGGGGGACAGGGGTCTTTTATCAGCCCCAGCATTTT; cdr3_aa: CSAGGTGVFYQPQHF
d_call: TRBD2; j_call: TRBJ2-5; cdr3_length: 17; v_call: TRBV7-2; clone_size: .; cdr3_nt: TGTGCCAGCAGCTTAATACTAGCGGGAGGGTCTTTAAAGACCCAGTACTTC; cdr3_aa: CASSLILAGGSLKTQYF
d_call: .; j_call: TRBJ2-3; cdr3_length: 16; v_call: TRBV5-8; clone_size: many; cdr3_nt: TGTGCCAGCAGCTTTGGACTTAAAGTAGGCACAGATACGCAGTATTTT; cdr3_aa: CASSFGLKVGTDTQYF
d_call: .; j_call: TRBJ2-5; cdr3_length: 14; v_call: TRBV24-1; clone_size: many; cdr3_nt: TGTGCCACCAGTGTCGGGGCGCCACAAGAGACCCAGTACTTC; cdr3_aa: CATSVGAPQETQYF
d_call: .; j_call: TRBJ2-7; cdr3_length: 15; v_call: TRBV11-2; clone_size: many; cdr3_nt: TGTGCCAGCAGCCCCCCCCTCGGACAGTACTACGAGCAGTACTTC; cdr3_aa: CASSPPLGQYYEQYF
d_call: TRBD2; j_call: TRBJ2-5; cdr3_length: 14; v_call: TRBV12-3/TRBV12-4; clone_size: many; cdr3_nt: TGTGCCAGCAAGGTAGCGGGAGGGCTGGAGACCCAGTACTTC; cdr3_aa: CASKVAGGLETQYF
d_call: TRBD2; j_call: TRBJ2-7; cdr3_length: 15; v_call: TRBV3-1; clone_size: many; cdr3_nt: TGTGCCAGCAGCCAACTAGCGGGAACGGGCTACGAGCAGTACTTC; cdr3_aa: CASSQLAGTGYEQYF
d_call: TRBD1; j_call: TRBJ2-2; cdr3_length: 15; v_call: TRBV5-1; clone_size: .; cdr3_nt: TGCGCCAGCAGCGAAGGGGACAGGGGGGCCGGGGAGCTGTTTTTT; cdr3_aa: CASSEGDRGAGELFF
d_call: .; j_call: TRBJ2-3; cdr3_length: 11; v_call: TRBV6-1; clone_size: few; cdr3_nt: TGTGCCAGCAGTACCGGAGATACGCAGTATTTT; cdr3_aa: CASSTGDTQYF
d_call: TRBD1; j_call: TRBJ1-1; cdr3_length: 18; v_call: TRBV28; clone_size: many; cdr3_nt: TGTGCCAGCGGGCCGGGACAGGGGTTGTTAACTGGGGACACTGAAGCTTTCTTT; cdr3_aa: CASGPGQGLLTGDTEAFF
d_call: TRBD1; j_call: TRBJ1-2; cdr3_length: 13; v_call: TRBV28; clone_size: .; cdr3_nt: TGTGCCAGCAGTTACAGGGGGCGCGATGGCTACACCTTC; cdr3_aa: CASSYRGRDGYTF
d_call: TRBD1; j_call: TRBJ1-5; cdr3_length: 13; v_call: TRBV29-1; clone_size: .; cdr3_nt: TGCAGCGTTGGCGGGACAGGTAATCAGCCCCAGCATTTT; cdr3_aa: CSVGGTGNQPQHF
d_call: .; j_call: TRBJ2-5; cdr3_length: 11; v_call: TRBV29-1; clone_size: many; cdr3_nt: TGCAGCGTGGTAAGGTTGGACGCCCAGTACTTC; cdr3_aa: CSVVRLDAQYF
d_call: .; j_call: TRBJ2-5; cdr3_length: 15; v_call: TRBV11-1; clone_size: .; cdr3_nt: TGTGCCAGCAGGATATTGGGGGAACCCCAAGAGACCCAGTACTTC; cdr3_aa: CASRILGEPQETQYF
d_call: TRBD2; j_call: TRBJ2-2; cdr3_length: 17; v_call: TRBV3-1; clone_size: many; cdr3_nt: TGTGCCAGCAGCCAGGGACGGAGCGGGGCGAACACCGGGGAGCTGTTTTTT; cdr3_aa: CASSQGRSGANTGELFF